The clone carrying this T cell receptor (beta chain) was detected once. The antigen remains undetermined. This clone may be a read error of a much larger clone one base away. Time point of the sample: persistent/refractory GD, antithyroid drugs over 5 years with positive TRAb. RNA isolated from PBMCs was used to make the TCR library. This entry belongs to a study of regulatory T cells in long-lasting Graves disease. Findings and caveats of the study: The TCR repertoire of persistent Graves' patients was less diverse than that of newly diagnosed ones. Researchers reported studying only peripheral blood, not thyroid tissue. Few sampled subjects may have lowered accuracy. Persistent patients had more shared public clonotypes (approximately 2,700) than new patients (roughly 940).

Assembly of TCR beta libraries relied on iRepertoire HTBI primers together with Arm-PCR of CDR3 regions. Each CDR3 protein is one row after TCRdb ran MiXCR on the multiplex PCR reads. The sample yields around 510,000 distinct CDR3 sequences, less than 25% seen once. Germline V gene data show CDR1 as SNHLY and CDR2 as FYNNEI. V lost 4 bases, J lost 4 bases, and 16 bases lay in between. The CDR3 extends over 16 amino acids. This TCR derives from a female donor with Graves disease. V is TRBV2 and J is TRBJ1-4, with D possibly TRBD1 on 5 matching bases. Material: peripheral blood mononuclear cells (PBMCs), obtained when the disease was refractory, from a patient treated with antithyroid drugs. CDR3 nucleotides: TGTGCCAGCAGTGTAGGCAAGGGGCTGGGTAATGAAAAACTGTTTTTT. Its translation is CASSVGKGLGNEKLFF. Full variable domain (outside the CDR3, taken from reference TRBV2 and TRBJ1-4): EPEVTQTPSHQVTQMGQEVILRCVPISNHLYFYWYRQILGQKVEFLVSFYNNEISEKSEIFDDQFSVERPDGSNFTLKIRSTKLEDSAMYFCASSVGKGLGNEKLFFGSGTQLSVL.